This TCR beta chain stems from a study of tumor-infiltrating lymphocytes in primary liver carcinoma. The overall study: Tumors, staged T1-T3 N0M0, spanned about 4.2 to 11 cm.

TCR beta cDNA was prepared out of around 460 ng total RNA by means of a constant-region primer. Each TCR beta library was derived from three nested multiplex PCR rounds that employed slightly modified ARM-PCR. Amplification in the first two PCR rounds was performed using TRBV1-TRBV30 forward primers and a C-beta reverse primer for around 10 cycles each. TCRdb recomputed calls from the multiplex PCR reads with MiXCR, one row per CDR3 protein. The data hold 300,000 to 350,000 distinct CDR3 sequences, with around three fifths observed a single time. Points from the study as a whole: Pairs comparing tumor with adjacent tissue or blood overlapped less than pairs drawn from tumor regions.

In this sample, this clonotype turned up a few times. What it binds is not known. Trimming stripped 6 bases from V and 1 base from J, with 10 bases between. This CDR3 contains 14 residues. Germline lookup yields CDR1 MNHNY and CDR2 SVGAGI (reference sequence). The source of the blood RNA was unsorted whole blood, and germline DNA was extracted as well. V gene TRBV6-6 combines with J gene TRBJ1-3; D call uncertain. This TCR was sampled from a man aged 40-49 years with primary liver carcinoma and hepatitis B virus infection. Sequencing was carried out using peripheral blood. DNA for the CDR3: TGTGCCAGCAGGTCCCTAGGATCTGGAAACACCATATATTTT. It translates to CASRSLGSGNTIYF.